Presented here are 9 T cell receptor beta chains from one specimen sequenced in a study of blood T cell repertoires in COVID-19. Method: immunoSEQ multiplex PCR; TCRdb's copy keeps in-frame clones and lacks some. The table lists 60,000 to 70,000 clones, about 74% of them singletons. The sample consisted of peripheral blood. The receptor set was obtained from a woman aged 80 or older with acute or convalescent COVID-19.

The chain recombines TRBV3-1 (or the pseudogene TRBV3-2) with TRBJ2-7, with 11 bases fitting TRBD2. Germline CDR1 and CDR2: LGHDT and YNNKEL (reference sequence). This CDR3 is built from 16 residues. Unmatched junction bases numbered 7, after V lost 1 base and J lost 5 bases. The CDR3: CASSQVGLAGGHEQYF. The CDR3 coding sequence is TGTGCCAGCAGCCAAGTGGGCCTAGCGGGAGGCCACGAGCAGTACTTC.

The rearrangement uses TRBV5-1 and TRBJ2-1; 8 bases fit TRBD2. Germline V CDR1 and CDR2: SGHRS, YFSETQ. The CDR3 is 15 residues long. V shed 3 bases, J shed 3 bases, and the junction held 5 bases outside the gene matches. In DNA, the CDR3 is TGCGCCAGCAGCTCCGTAGCGGGATTCTACAATGAGCAGTTCTTC. Translating gives CASSSVAGFYNEQFF.

The chain is built from TRBV24-1 and TRBJ1-2, with 9 bases fitting TRBD1. The germline gives CDR1 KGHDR, CDR2 SFDVKD. The CDR3 is 14 residues long. V was clipped by 4 bases and J by 4 bases; unmatched bases: 3. The CDR3, as DNA: TGTGCCACCAGTGACTGGGGACAGGGCTATGGCTACACCTTC. Amino acid sequence: CATSDWGQGYGYTF.

The chain employs TRBV5-1 and TRBJ2-3; a possible D gene is TRBD1 (6 bases). CDR3 size: 14 residues. Germline V gene data show CDR1 as SGHRS and CDR2 as YFSETQ. V dropped 5 bases and J dropped 1 base, with 11 bases sitting between them. The DNA for the CDR3 is TGCGCCAGCAGTTTTGCAGGGGGCACAGATACGCAGTATTTT. This sequence encodes CASSFAGGTDTQYF.

This clone was observed a handful of times. DNA of the CDR3: TGTGCCAGCAGCCTCCGGACAGGGCTCACCGGGGAGCTGTTTTTT. It specifies CASSLRTGLTGELFF. V and J are TRBV13 and TRBJ2-2; 8 nucleotides agree with TRBD1. The CDR3 length is 15 residues. V dropped 5 bases and J dropped 4; count of bases not matched to a gene: 6. Looked up from germline, CDR1 is PRHDT and CDR2 is FYEKMQ (reference sequence).

The V call is TRBV9, the J call TRBJ2-3; TRBD2 might be the D (5 bases). Germline CDR1 SGDLS, CDR2 YYNGEE. V dropped 0 bases and J dropped 4 bases, with 12 bases sitting between them. The CDR3 contains 15 residues. The CDR3 spells CASSVARGWADTQYF. Here the CDR3 DNA reads TGTGCCAGCAGCGTAGCCCGGGGTTGGGCAGATACGCAGTATTTT.

The rearrangement uses TRBV12-5 and TRBJ2-5; D might be TRBD1 (5 bases). The germline V gene encodes CDR1 LGHNT and CDR2 FRNRAP. This CDR3 region has 12 residues. V gave up 4 bases and J gave up 3 bases, with 6 bases separating them. DNA for the CDR3: TGTGCTAGTGGTTCGACAGAAGAGACCCAGTACTTC. Translated, it gives CASGSTEETQYF.

The table lists this clone with a few counts. The J gene is TRBJ1-5, the V gene TRBV4-2; unclear D gene. Germline CDR1 is LGHNA and CDR2 is YNFKEQ. The CDR3 contains 17 residues. V was shortened by 2 bases and J by 3 bases, with 17 bases between the two germline ends. CDR3 protein: CASSQSLFGGPNQPQHF. CDR3 DNA: TGTGCCAGCAGCCAATCCTTGTTTGGAGGACCCAATCAGCCCCAGCATTTT.

The V and J genes are TRBV4-3 and TRBJ1-1, with TRBD1 identical over 7 bases. CDR3 length: 14 residues. After removal of 4 bases from V and 1 base from J, the junction contained 3 bases not matched to a gene. Germline V gene lookup returns CDR1 LGHNA and CDR2 YSLEER. The CDR3 coding sequence is TGCGCCAGCAGCCTCGGACAGGAGAACACTGAAGCTTTCTTT. Its protein is CASSLGQENTEAFF.